The present TCR beta chain was sequenced within a study of blood T cell repertoires in COVID-19. On the study more broadly: Acute and convalescent COVID-19 samples came from the United States, Italy and Spain. The analysed material was cDNA or gDNA that came from T cells, B-cell-depleted T cells, or PBMCs.

V lost 2 bases and J 8 bases, leaving 15 bases between the germline ends. This CDR3 comprises 13 residues. From germline, CDR1 is GTSNPN and CDR2 SVGIG (reference sequence). Seattle's enrolled individuals joined amid active infection and were then monitored longitudinally. Study processing details: From reference gene primer amplification, estimates of nucleated cell counts were derived. Data came from immunoSEQ multiplex PCR; TCRdb stores just in-frame clones and leaves some out. Clone size and the V and J calls come from that table; the DNA yielded D and trimming. This table holds some 270,000 clones, 86% found once.

The TCR sequence derives from a woman aged 80 or older with COVID-19, enrolled during active disease. The sequenced sample consisted of peripheral blood. The V call is TRBV30, the J call TRBJ1-2, with D possibly being TRBD1 (5 bases). CDR3 coding DNA: TGTGCCTGGAGTCGTTTCGGGGGAGAAGGCTACACCTTC. Translating gives CAWSRFGGEGYTF.